This TCR beta chain was obtained from a study of T cell responses to AZD1222 COVID-19 vaccine. Generated by immunoSEQ multiplex PCR, the TCRdb table keeps only in-frame clones and is missing some. The data hold over 120,000 clones, with roughly 90% observed a single time. Trimming pared 6 bases from V and 3 bases from J, leaving 14 bases between. CDR1 MNHNY and CDR2 SVGAGI come from the germline V gene (reference sequence). The CDR3 runs to 14 residues. Sequenced material: peripheral blood, taken 28 days after the second dose of the MenACWY control vaccine. The TCR originated in an adult who received the MenACWY meningococcal vaccine as a control. This sequence joins TRBV6-6 and TRBJ2-5, with D perhaps TRBD2 (6 bases). The CDR3 DNA reads as TGTGCCAGCAGCCGCGGGACGGGAAAAGAGACCCAGTACTTC. It translates to CASSRGTGKETQYF.